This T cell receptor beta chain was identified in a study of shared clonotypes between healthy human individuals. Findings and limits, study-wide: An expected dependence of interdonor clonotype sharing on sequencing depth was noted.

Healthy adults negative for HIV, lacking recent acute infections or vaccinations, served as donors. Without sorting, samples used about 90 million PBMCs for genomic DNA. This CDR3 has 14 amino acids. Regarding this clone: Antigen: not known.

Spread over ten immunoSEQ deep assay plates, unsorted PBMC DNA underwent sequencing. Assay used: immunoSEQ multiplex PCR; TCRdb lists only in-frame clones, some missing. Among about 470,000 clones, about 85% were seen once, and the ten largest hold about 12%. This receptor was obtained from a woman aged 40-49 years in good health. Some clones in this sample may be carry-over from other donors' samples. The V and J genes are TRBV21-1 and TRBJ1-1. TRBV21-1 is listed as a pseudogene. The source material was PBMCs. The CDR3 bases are TGTGCCAGCAGCAGTTTTTCAATTCGCACTGAAGCTTTCTTT. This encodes CASSSFSIRTEAFF.